This T cell receptor beta chain was recovered during a study of T cell clones after liver transplantation. For the study at large: HCV positivity affected three of eight recipients; the rest lacked autoimmune or viral indications.

Germline-derived CDR1 and CDR2 are MNHNY and SVGAGI (reference sequence). Losses at the gene ends were 5 bases for V and 7 bases for J; bases not matched to a gene: 7. The CDR3 runs 15 residues. Study-wide findings and caveats: Rather than being deleted, graft donor-reactive T cells may have moved into the graft.

For this clone: Its antigen is as yet unknown.

TCRdb keeps only in-frame clones here, not all; method: immunoSEQ multiplex PCR. The repertoire holds tens of thousands of clones, with roughly 80% as singletons. The sequence derives from a human patient who received a liver transplant. These T cells may partly come from the graft donor. This sequence joins TRBV6-6 and TRBJ2-1; 11 bases are a match to TRBD2. Here the sequenced sample was CD4+ T cells from blood, taken at the 22-month timepoint. The DNA of the CDR3 is TGTGCCAGCAGTCGCGGAGGGACTAGCGGTAATGAGCAGTTCTTC. It is translated as CASSRGGTSGNEQFF.